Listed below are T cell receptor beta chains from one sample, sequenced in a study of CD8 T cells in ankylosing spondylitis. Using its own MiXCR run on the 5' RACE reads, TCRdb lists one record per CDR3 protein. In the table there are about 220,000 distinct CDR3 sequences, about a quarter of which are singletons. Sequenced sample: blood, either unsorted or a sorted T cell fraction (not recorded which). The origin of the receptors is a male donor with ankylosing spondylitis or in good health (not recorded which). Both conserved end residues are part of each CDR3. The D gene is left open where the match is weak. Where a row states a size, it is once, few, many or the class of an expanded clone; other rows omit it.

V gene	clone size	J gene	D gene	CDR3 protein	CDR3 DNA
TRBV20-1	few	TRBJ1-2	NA	CSARDTPTGRGGYTF	TGCAGTGCTAGAGATACTCCCACAGGGAGGGGGGGCTACACCTTC
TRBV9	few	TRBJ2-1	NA	CASSVGLAGLSGEQFF	TGTGCCAGCAGCGTAGGGCTTGCGGGACTTTCGGGTGAGCAGTTCTTC
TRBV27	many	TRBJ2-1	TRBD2	CASSLSKTSGRAYEQFF	TGTGCCAGCAGTTTATCGAAGACTAGCGGGAGGGCTTATGAGCAGTTCTTC
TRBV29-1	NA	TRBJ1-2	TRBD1	CSAHRGIYGYTF	TGCAGCGCCCACAGGGGGATATATGGCTACACCTTC
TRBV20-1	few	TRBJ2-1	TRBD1	CSLPGTADNEQFF	TGCAGTTTGCCCGGGACAGCAGACAATGAGCAGTTCTTC
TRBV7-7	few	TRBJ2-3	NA	CASSVTGLTDTQYF	TGTGCTAGCAGCGTGACAGGACTCACAGATACGCAGTATTTT
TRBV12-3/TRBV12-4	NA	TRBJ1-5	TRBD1	CASSFGTENQPQHF	TGTGCCAGCAGTTTTGGGACAGAGAATCAGCCCCAGCATTTT
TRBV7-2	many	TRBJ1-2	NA	CASSPTTGIYGYTF	TGTGCCAGCAGCCCAACCACAGGCATTTATGGCTACACCTTC
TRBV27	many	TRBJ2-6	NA	CASSPRDTPTGANVLTF	TGTGCCAGCAGCCCTAGGGACACCCCTACTGGGGCCAACGTCCTGACTTTC
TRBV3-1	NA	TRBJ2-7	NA	CASSQPGRNYEQYF	TGTGCCAGCAGCCAACCAGGACGCAACTACGAGCAGTACTTC
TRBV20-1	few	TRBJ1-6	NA	CSARDASTAPNSPLHF	TGCAGTGCTAGAGATGCCAGTACAGCGCCTAATTCACCCCTCCACTTT
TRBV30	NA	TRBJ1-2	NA	CAWKLDYGYTF	TGTGCCTGGAAGCTAGACTATGGCTACACCTTC
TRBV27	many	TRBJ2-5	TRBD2	CASSLRTSNPETQYF	TGTGCCAGCAGTCTGCGGACTAGCAACCCAGAGACCCAGTACTTC
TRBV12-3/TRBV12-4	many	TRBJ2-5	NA	CASSLTRWETQYF	TGTGCCAGCAGTTTAACTAGATGGGAGACCCAGTACTTC
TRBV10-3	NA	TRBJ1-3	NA	CAISGVSGNTIYF	TGTGCCATCAGTGGGGTCTCTGGAAACACCATATATTTT
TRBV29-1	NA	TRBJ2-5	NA	CSVEIQGRETQYF	TGCAGCGTTGAAATACAGGGCCGGGAGACCCAGTACTTC
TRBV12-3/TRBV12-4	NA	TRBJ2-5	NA	CASSLSGEIEGAQYF	TGTGCCAGCAGTTTATCCGGAGAGATTGAGGGGGCCCAGTACTTC
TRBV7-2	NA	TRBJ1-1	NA	CASSLTFLGQGTNEAFF	TGTGCCAGCAGCTTAACGTTCTTAGGGCAGGGGACGAATGAAGCTTTCTTT
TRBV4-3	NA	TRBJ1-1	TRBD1	CASSQGDRGLNTEAFF	TGCGCCAGCAGCCAGGGGGACAGGGGTTTGAACACTGAAGCTTTCTTT
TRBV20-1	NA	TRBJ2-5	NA	CSARERGETQYF	TGCAGTGCTAGGGAGAGGGGAGAGACCCAGTACTTC
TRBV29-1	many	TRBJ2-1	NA	CSVSGVWEQFF	TGCAGCGTATCAGGGGTTTGGGAGCAGTTCTTC
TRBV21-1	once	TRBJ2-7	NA	CASSTEREKFYEQYF	TGTGCCAGCAGCACCGAGCGGGAGAAATTTTACGAGCAGTACTTC
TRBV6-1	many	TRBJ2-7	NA	CASTLYSGSSEQYF	TGTGCCAGCACCCTGTACTCAGGGAGCTCCGAGCAGTACTTC
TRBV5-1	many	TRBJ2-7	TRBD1	CASSLGFGTGGSYEQYF	TGCGCCAGCAGCTTGGGGTTCGGGACAGGGGGCTCCTACGAGCAGTACTTC
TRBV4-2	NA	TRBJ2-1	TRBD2	CASSLVGGTSGSSYNEQFF	TGTGCCAGCAGCCTCGTCGGAGGGACTAGCGGGAGCTCCTACAATGAGCAGTTCTTC
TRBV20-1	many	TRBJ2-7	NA	CSARTGDMNYYEQYF	TGCAGTGCGAGGACGGGAGATATGAATTACTACGAGCAGTACTTC
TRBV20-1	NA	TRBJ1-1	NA	CSARGQVNTEAFF	TGCAGTGCTAGGGGGCAGGTGAACACTGAAGCTTTCTTT
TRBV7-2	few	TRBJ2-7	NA	CASSLSYGTYEQYF	TGTGCCAGCAGCCTAAGCTATGGGACCTACGAGCAGTACTTC
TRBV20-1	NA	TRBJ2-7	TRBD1	CSARGQGFSYEQYF	TGCAGTGCTCGTGGACAGGGTTTTTCCTACGAGCAGTACTTC
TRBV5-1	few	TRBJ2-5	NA	CASSSSGTQETQYF	TGCGCCAGCAGCTCATCAGGGACCCAAGAGACCCAGTACTTC
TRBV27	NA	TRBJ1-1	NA	CASSLRPTVIGTEAFF	TGTGCCAGCAGTTTACGACCGACAGTCATAGGCACTGAAGCTTTCTTT
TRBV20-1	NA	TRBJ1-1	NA	CSARDSGGGTEAFF	TGCAGTGCTAGAGATAGTGGGGGAGGCACTGAAGCTTTCTTT
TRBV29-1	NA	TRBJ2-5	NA	CSAVVQGGETQYF	TGCAGCGCCGTGGTACAGGGAGGAGAGACCCAGTACTTC
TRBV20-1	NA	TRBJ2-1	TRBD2	CSARGSSGAYNEQFF	TGCAGTGCTAGAGGTTCTAGCGGAGCTTACAATGAGCAGTTCTTC
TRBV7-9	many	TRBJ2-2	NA	CASSPGETGELFF	TGTGCCAGCAGCCCGGGGGAGACCGGGGAGCTGTTTTTT
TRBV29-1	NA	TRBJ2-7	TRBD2	CTGAGDFLEQYF	TGCACCGGCGCGGGGGACTTCCTGGAGCAGTACTTC
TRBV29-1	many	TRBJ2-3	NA	CSVRTATSTDTQYF	TGCAGCGTTCGGACGGCTACTAGCACAGATACGCAGTATTTT
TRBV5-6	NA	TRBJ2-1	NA	CASSLKGTQYRNEQFF	TGTGCCAGCAGCTTGAAGGGGACACAGTATCGGAATGAGCAGTTCTTC
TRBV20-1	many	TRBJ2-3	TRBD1	CSASGDRVTDTQYF	TGCAGTGCTAGTGGTGACAGGGTCACAGATACGCAGTATTTT